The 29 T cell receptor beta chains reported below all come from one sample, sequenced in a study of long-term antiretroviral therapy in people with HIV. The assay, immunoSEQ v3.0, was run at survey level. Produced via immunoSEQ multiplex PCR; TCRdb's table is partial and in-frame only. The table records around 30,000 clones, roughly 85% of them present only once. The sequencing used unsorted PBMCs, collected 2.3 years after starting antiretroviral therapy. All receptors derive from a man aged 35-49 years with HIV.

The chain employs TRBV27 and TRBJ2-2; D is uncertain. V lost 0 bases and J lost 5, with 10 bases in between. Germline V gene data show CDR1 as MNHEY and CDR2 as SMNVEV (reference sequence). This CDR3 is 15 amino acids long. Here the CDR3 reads CASSLSVGPTGELFF. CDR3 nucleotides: TGTGCCAGCAGTTTATCCGTTGGACCGACCGGGGAGCTGTTTTTT.

The CDR3 nucleotides are TGTGCCAGCAGCTCGGGTAGCGGGGGGTCTAGCACAGATACGCAGTATTTT. Amino acids: CASSSGSGGSSTDTQYF. V and J are TRBV13 and TRBJ2-3, with 10 bases matching TRBD2. CDR3 size: 17 residues. Germline V gene lookup returns CDR1 PRHDT and CDR2 FYEKMQ (reference sequence). V dropped 4 bases and J dropped 0; count of bases not matched to a gene: 7.

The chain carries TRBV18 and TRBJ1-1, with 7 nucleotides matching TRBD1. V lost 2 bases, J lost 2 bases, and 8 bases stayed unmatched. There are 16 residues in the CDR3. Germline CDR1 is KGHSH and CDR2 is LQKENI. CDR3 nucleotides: TGTGCCAGCTCACCAAGCAGGGGGGGAGGTAACACTGAAGCTTTCTTT. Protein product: CASSPSRGGGNTEAFF.

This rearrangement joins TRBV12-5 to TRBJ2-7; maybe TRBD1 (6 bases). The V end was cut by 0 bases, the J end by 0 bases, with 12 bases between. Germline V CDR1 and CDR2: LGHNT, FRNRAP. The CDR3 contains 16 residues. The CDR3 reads CASGLVLVTGSYEQYF. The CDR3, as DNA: TGTGCTAGTGGTTTGGTACTGGTGACAGGCTCCTACGAGCAGTACTTC.

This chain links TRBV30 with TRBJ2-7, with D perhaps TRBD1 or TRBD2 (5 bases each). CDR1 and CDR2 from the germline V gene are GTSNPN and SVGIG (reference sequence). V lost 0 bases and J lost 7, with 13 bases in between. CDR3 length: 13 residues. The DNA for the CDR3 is TGTGCCTGGAGTGTAGCGGCAGGGAGAGAGCAGTACTTC. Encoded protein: CAWSVAAGREQYF.

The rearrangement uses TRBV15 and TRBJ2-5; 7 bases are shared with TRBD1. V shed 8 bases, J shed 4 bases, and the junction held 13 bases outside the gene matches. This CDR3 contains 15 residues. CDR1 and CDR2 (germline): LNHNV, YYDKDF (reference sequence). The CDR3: CATGDRDVVGETQYF. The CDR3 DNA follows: TGTGCCACCGGGGACAGAGACGTCGTCGGAGAGACCCAGTACTTC.

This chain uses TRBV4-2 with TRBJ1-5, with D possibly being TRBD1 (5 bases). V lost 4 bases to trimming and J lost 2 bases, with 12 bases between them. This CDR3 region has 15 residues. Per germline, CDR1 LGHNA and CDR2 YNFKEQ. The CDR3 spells CASSPGEGGNQPQHF. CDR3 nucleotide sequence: TGTGCCAGCAGCCCGGGGGAGGGTGGCAATCAGCCCCAGCATTTT.

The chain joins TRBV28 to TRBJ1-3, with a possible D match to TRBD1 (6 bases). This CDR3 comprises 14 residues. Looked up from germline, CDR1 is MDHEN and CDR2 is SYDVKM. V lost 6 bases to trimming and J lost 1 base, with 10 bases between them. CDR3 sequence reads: CASRRQVSGNTIYF. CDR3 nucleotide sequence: TGTGCCAGCAGACGACAGGTATCTGGAAACACCATATATTTT.

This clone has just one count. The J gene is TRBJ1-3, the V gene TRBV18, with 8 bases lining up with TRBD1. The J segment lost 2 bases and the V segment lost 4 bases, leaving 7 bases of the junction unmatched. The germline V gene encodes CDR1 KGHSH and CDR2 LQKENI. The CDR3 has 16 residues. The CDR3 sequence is CASSLFRGLPGNTIYF. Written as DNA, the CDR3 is TGTGCCAGCTCACTATTCAGGGGGCTACCTGGAAACACCATATATTTT. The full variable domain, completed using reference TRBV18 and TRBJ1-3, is NAGVMQNPRHLVRRRGQEARLRCSPMKGHSHVYWYRQLPEEGLKFMVYLQKENIIDESGMPKERFSAEFPKEGPSILRIQQVVRGDSAAYFCASSLFRGLPGNTIYFGEGSWLTVV.

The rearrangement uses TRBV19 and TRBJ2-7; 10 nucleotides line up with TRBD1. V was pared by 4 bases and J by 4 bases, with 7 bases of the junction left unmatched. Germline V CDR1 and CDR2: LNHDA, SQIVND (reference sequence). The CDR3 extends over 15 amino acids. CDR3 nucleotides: TGTGCCAGTAGTACGACCGGGACAGGGGTGTACGAGCAGTACTTC. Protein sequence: CASSTTGTGVYEQYF.

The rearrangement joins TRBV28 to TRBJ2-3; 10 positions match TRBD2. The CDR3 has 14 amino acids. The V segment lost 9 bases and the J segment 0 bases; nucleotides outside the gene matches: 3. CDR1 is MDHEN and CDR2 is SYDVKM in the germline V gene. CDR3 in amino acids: CASSGGTSTDTQYF. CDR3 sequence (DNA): TGTGCCAGTAGCGGGGGGACTAGCACAGATACGCAGTATTTT.

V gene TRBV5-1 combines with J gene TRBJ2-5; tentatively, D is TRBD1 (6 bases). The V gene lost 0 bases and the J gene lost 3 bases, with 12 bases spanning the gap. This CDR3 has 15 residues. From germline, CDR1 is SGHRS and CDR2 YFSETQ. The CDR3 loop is CASSLAGTLEETQYF. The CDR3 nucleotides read TGCGCCAGCAGCTTGGCCGGGACACTAGAAGAGACCCAGTACTTC.

The CDR3 DNA is TGTGCCAGCAGCCACTATCGGCCGGGACAGGGGGCTGGGGCCAACGTCCTGACTTTC. Its translation: CASSHYRPGQGAGANVLTF. The chain joins TRBV7-6 to TRBJ2-6, with TRBD1 matching 11 bases. The junction had 11 bases not matched to a gene; V was cut back by 5 bases and J by 2 bases. Germline V lookup: CDR1 SGHVS, CDR2 FNYEAQ. The CDR3 has 19 residues.

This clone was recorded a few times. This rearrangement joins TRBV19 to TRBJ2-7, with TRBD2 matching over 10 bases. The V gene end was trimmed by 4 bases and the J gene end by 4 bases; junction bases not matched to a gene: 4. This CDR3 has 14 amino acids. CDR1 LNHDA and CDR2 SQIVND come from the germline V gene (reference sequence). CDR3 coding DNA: TGTGCCAGTAGTAAAGCGGGAGGGCCTTACGAGCAGTACTTC. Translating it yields CASSKAGGPYEQYF. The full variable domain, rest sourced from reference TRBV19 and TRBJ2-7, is DGGITQSPKYLFRKEGQNVTLSCEQNLNHDAMYWYRQDPGQGLRLIYYSQIVNDFQKGDIAEGYSVSREKKESFPLTVTSAQKNPTAFYLCASSKAGGPYEQYFGPGTRLTVT.

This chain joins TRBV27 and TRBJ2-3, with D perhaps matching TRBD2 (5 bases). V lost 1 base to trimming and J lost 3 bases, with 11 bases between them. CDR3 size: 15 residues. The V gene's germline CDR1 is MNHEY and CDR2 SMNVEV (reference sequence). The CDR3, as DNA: TGTGCCAGCAGTTTATTGACTGCGGGTACAGATACGCAGTATTTT. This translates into CASSLLTAGTDTQYF.

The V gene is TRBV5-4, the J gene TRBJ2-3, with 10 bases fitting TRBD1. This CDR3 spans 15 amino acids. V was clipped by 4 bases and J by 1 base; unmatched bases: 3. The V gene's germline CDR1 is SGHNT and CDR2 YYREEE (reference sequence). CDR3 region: CASSRQGAGTDTQYF. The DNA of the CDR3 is TGTGCCAGCAGCCGACAGGGGGCCGGCACAGATACGCAGTATTTT.

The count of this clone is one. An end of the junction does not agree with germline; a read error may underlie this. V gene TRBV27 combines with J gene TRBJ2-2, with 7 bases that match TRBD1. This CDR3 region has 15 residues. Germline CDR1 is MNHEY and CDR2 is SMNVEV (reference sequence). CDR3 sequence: CASGFGTVRTGELFF. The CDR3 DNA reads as TGTGCCAGCGGTTTCGGGACAGTCCGAACCGGGGAGCTGTTTTTT.

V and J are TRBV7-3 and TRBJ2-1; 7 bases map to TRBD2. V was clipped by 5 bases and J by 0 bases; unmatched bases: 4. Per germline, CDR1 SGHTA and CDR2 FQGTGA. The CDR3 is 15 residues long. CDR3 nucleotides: TGTGCCAGCAGCCAAACTAGCGACTCCTACAATGAGCAGTTCTTC. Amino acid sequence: CASSQTSDSYNEQFF.

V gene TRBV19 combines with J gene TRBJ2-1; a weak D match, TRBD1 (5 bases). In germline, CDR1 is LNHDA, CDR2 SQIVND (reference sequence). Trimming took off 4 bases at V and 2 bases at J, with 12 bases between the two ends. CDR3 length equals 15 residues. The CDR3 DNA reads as TGTGCCAGTAGTAATTGGGGCGGAGCCTACAATGAGCAGTTCTTC. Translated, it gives CASSNWGGAYNEQFF.

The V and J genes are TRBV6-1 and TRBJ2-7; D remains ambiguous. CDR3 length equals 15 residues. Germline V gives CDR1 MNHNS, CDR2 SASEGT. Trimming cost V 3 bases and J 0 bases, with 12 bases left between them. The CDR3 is CASSESRRRSYEQYF. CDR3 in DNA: TGTGCCAGCAGTGAGAGTCGCAGGCGCTCCTACGAGCAGTACTTC.

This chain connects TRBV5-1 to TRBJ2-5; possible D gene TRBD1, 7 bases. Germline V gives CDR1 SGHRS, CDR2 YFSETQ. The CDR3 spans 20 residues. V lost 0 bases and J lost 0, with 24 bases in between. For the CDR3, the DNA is TGCGCCAGCAGCTTGGCTGATCAGGGGGGAAGTACTCGTGACCAAGAGACCCAGTACTTC. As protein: CASSLADQGGSTRDQETQYF.

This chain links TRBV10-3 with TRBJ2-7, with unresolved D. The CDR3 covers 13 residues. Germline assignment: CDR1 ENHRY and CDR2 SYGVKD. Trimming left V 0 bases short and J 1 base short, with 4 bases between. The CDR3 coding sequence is TGTGCCATCAGTGAGTCGTATTCCTACGAGCAGTACTTC. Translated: CAISESYSYEQYF.

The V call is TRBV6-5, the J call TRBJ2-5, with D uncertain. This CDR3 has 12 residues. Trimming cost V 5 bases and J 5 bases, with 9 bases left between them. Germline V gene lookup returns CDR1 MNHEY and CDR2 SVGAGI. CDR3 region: CASSRSEETQYF. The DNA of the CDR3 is TGTGCCAGCAGTCGGTCGGAGGAGACCCAGTACTTC.

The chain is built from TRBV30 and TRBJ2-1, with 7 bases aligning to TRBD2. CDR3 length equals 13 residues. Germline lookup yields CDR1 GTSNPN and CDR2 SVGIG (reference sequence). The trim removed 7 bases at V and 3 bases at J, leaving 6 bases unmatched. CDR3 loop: CALERDYYNEQFF. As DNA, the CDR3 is TGTGCCTTGGAGCGGGACTACTACAATGAGCAGTTCTTC. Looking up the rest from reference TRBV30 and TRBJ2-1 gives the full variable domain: SQTIHQWPATLVQPVGSPLSLECTVEGTSNPNLYWYRQAAGRGLQLLFYSVGIGQISSEVPQNLSASRPQDRQFILSSKKLLLSDSGFYLCALERDYYNEQFFGPGTRLTVL.

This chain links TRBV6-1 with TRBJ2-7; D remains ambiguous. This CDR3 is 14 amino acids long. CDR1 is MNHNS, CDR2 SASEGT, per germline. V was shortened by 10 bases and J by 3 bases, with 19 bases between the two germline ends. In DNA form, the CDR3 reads TGTGCCACCTCAGTTCGGGTGCCCTACTACGAGCAGTACTTC. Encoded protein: CATSVRVPYYEQYF.

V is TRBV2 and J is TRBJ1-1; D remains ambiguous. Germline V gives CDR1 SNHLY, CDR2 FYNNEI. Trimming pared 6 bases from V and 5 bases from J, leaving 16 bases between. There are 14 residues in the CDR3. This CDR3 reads CASSLLPDSTEAFF. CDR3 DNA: TGTGCCAGCAGCCTCCTTCCGGACTCAACTGAAGCTTTCTTT.

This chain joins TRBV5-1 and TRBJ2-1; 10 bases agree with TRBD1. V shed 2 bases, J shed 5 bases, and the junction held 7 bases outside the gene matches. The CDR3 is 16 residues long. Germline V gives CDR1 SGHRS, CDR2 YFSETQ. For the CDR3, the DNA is TGCGCCAGCAGCTTAGATGGGACAGGGGATGACAATGAGCAGTTCTTC. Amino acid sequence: CASSLDGTGDDNEQFF.

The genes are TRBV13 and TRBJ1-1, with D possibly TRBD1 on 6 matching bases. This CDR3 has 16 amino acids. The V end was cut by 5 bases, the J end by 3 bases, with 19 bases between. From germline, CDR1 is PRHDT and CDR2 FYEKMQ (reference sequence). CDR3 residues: CASSPGVGGGHTEAFF. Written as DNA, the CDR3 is TGTGCCAGCAGCCCCGGGGTAGGGGGAGGGCACACTGAAGCTTTCTTT.

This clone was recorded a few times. CDR3 sequence reads: CASPGSPLHF. Written as DNA, the CDR3 is TGTGCCAGCCCAGGGTCACCCCTCCACTTT. The rearrangement uses TRBV6-1 and TRBJ1-6; a possible D gene is TRBD1 (5 bases). The V gene lost 8 bases and the J gene lost 10 bases, with 6 bases spanning the gap. Germline CDR1 reads MNHNS; CDR2 reads SASEGT. This CDR3 has 10 amino acids.